This T cell receptor (beta chain) originates from a study of blood T cell repertoires in COVID-19. Per the study methods: Amplification of reference gene primers provided the estimated nucleated cell counts. Assay: immunoSEQ multiplex PCR; the TCRdb copy retains only in-frame clones and omits some. V and J calls plus clone size are reproduced from that table; the DNA served to infer D and trimming. The table includes around 70,000 clones, around nine tenths detected once. The CDR3 runs to 16 residues. Germline V gene sequence: CDR1 SEHNR, CDR2 FQNEAQ (reference sequence). V was shortened by 1 base and J by 1 base, with 13 bases between the two germline ends.

Sequenced input: peripheral blood. This TCR derives from a man in his forties or fifties with acute or convalescent COVID-19. The chain couples TRBV7-9 to TRBJ2-5, with D maybe TRBD2 (7 bases). In DNA, the CDR3 is TGTGCCAGCAGCTTAGGTAGAGGGGGGGCCCAAGAGACCCAGTACTTC. The encoded protein is CASSLGRGGAQETQYF.